Following are 29 T cell receptor beta chains from one sample sequenced in a study of T cells in Graves' hyperthyroidism and ophthalmopathy (dated by TCRdb to about 2019). Libraries were constructed by multiplex PCR. Sequencing instrument: Illumina HiSeq 2000. TCR beta CDR3 regions were amplified from RNA transcripts. The TCR CDR3 was subjected to a first round of RT-PCR using the HTBI primer set and the Qiagen OneStep RT-PCR kit. Clones were called with MiXCR by TCRdb after fastp trimmed the public reads at Q25, and only in-frame beta chains were retained. Rows with a matching CDR3 protein are joined into one entry that keeps the most common DNA and genes. For this sample the table gives approximately 600,000 distinct CDR3 sequences, of which 15% to 20% were detected only once. The ten largest clones represent approximately 3.8% of the sample. The source material was blood. The source of these receptors is a woman aged 25 to 45 with Graves' hyperthyroidism.

The sample holds many counts of this clonotype. The rearrangement joins TRBV7-8 to TRBJ2-1; no clear D gene. The germline gives CDR1 SGHVS, CDR2 FQNEAQ. The V gene lost 1 base and the J gene lost 9 bases, with 13 bases spanning the gap. The CDR3 totals 14 residues. The CDR3 nucleotides are TGTGCCAGCAGCTTAGGGGTTTATCTGCTTGAGCAGTTCTTC. Translating it yields CASSLGVYLLEQFF.

The gene calls are TRBV7-2 and TRBJ2-6; 12 bases line up with TRBD2. The CDR3 is 17 amino acids. CDR1 and CDR2 from the germline V gene are SGHTA and FQGNSA. V lost 5 bases and J lost 3; bases outside the gene matches: 5. CDR3 sequence: CASSPTSGSYGANVLTF. The CDR3 nucleotides are TGTGCCAGCAGCCCGACTAGCGGGAGCTATGGGGCCAACGTCCTGACTTTC.

This sequence joins TRBV20-1 and TRBJ1-6; D call uncertain. From germline, CDR1 is DFQATT and CDR2 SNEGSKA (reference sequence). V lost 7 bases to trimming and J lost 3 bases, with 16 bases between them. This CDR3 region has 15 residues. Here the CDR3 reads CSVLGRDYYNSPLHF. CDR3 DNA: TGCAGTGTCCTCGGAAGGGATTACTATAATTCACCCCTCCACTTT.

This clonotype was seen only a few times. This rearrangement joins TRBV7-9 to TRBJ2-3; 7 bases are a match to TRBD1. The length of the CDR3 is 15 residues. J gave up 5 bases and V 10 bases, and 15 bases lay outside the gene matches. The germline V gene encodes CDR1 SEHNR and CDR2 FQNEAQ (reference sequence). The CDR3 region is CAINRDRGWQDTQYF. DNA of the CDR3: TGTGCCATAAATAGGGACAGAGGGTGGCAAGATACGCAGTATTTT.

V gene TRBV29-1 combines with J gene TRBJ2-1; perhaps D is TRBD1 or TRBD2 (7 bases each). V lost 7 bases and J lost 4, with 14 bases in between. The CDR3 loop spans 13 amino acids. Germline V gives CDR1 SQVTM, CDR2 ANQGSEA. CDR3 bases: TGCAGCGGTGGGCAGGGGGGGTACAATGAGCAGTTCTTC. This gives the protein CSGGQGGYNEQFF.

This clonotype has just a few counts. The rearrangement joins TRBV5-1 to TRBJ2-5; 10 bases match TRBD2. This CDR3 comprises 17 residues. The junction had 7 bases not matched to a gene; V was cut back by 1 base and J by 1 base. CDR1 and CDR2 from the germline V gene are SGHRS and YFSETQ. The CDR3 sequence: CASSLLPLAGVQETQYF. CDR3 DNA sequence: TGCGCCAGCAGCTTGCTCCCGCTAGCGGGGGTCCAAGAGACCCAGTACTTC.

The rearrangement joins TRBV28 to TRBJ1-5, with 7 positions matching TRBD1. J was trimmed by 1 base and V by 6 bases; bases with no gene match: 6. This CDR3 contains 15 residues. Germline V CDR1 and CDR2: MDHEN, SYDVKM. In DNA form, the CDR3 reads TGTGCCAGCAGGCGAGGGGGCGGGAGCAATCAGCCCCAGCATTTT. It codes for CASRRGGGSNQPQHF.

This clonotype occurred many times. This chain uses TRBV12-3 or TRBV12-4 with TRBJ1-1; the D gene is possibly TRBD1 (6 bases). V was trimmed by 5 bases and J by 4 bases, leaving 11 bases between them. This CDR3 is 13 amino acids long. CDR3 amino acids: CASSRARGTEAFF. CDR3 nucleotides: TGTGCCAGCAGTAGGGCCAGGGGCACTGAAGCTTTCTTT.

At least ten counts were recorded for this clonotype. V and J are TRBV28 and TRBJ2-5; D ambiguous. V gave up 7 bases and J gave up 1 base, with 13 bases separating them. From germline, CDR1 is MDHEN and CDR2 SYDVKM. The length of the CDR3 is 14 residues. The CDR3 protein is CASTPIGPQETQYF. CDR3 bases: TGTGCCAGCACCCCTATCGGGCCCCAAGAGACCCAGTACTTC.

This clonotype was counted a few times. The gene calls are TRBV25-1 and TRBJ1-5; D is perhaps TRBD1 (6 bases). The length of the CDR3 is 13 residues. CDR1 is MGHDK, CDR2 SYGVNS, per germline. Trimming removed 6 bases from V and 6 bases from J, with 12 bases in between. This CDR3 is CASSPRGSQPQHF. The CDR3 nucleotides read TGTGCCAGCAGCCCCAGGGGAAGTCAGCCCCAGCATTTT.

This clonotype has a count of ten or more. The chain joins TRBV27 to TRBJ2-7; the D gene is possibly TRBD1 (5 bases). Trimming cost V 4 bases and J 6 bases, with 16 bases left between them. From germline, CDR1 is MNHEY and CDR2 SMNVEV (reference sequence). The CDR3 spans 14 residues. The DNA for the CDR3 is TGTGCCAGCAGTTCGCGACAGTCCCCCTCCGAGCAGTACTTC. Translating it yields CASSSRQSPSEQYF.

This rearrangement joins TRBV28 to TRBJ2-5; 9 positions match TRBD2. Trimming took 7 bases from V and 5 from J; bases not matched to a gene: 11. The germline V gene has CDR1 MDHEN and CDR2 SYDVKM. The CDR3 extends over 15 amino acids. The CDR3 DNA sequence: TGTGCCAGCAAGGAAGCGGGAGGCTTGGGGGAGACCCAGTACTTC. This sequence encodes CASKEAGGLGETQYF.

The table lists this clonotype with a count of one. The J gene is TRBJ1-4, the V gene TRBV15, with no clear D. From germline, CDR1 is LNHNV and CDR2 YYDKDF (reference sequence). The CDR3 spans 13 residues. The ends were cut back, 0 bases at V and 11 bases at J, with 10 bases in the middle. As DNA, the CDR3 is TGTGCCACCAGCAGAGATAAGGTGGGGAAACTGTTTTTT. Amino acids: CATSRDKVGKLFF.

The sample holds one count of this clonotype. This could be a read error, since a much larger clone is one nucleotide away. The chain joins TRBV20-1 to TRBJ2-1; D is tentatively TRBD1 or TRBD2 (5 bases each). The J call could be wrong; TRBJ2-7 is a better fit for the DNA end. This CDR3 has 13 amino acids. In germline, CDR1 is DFQATT, CDR2 SNEGSKA (reference sequence). The CDR3 reads CSAKDGTLNEQYF. In DNA form, the CDR3 reads TGCAGTGCGAAAGACGGGACGCTCAATGAGCAGTACTTC.

The rearrangement joins TRBV19 to TRBJ1-6; D uncertain. Per the germline V gene, CDR1 is LNHDA and CDR2 is SQIVND (reference sequence). The CDR3 loop spans 12 amino acids. Trimming removed 4 bases from V and 6 bases from J, with 4 bases in between. The CDR3 DNA reads as TGTGCCAGTAGTACAAGTAATTCACCCCTCCACTTT. The encoded protein is CASSTSNSPLHF.

The chain employs TRBV7-8 and TRBJ2-5; 7 nucleotides line up with TRBD2. CDR1 SGHVS and CDR2 FQNEAQ come from the germline V gene. The junction had 11 bases not matched to a gene; V was cut back by 3 bases and J by 10 bases. This CDR3 comprises 14 residues. CDR3 amino acids: CASSLDQREVGQYF. The CDR3 DNA reads TGTGCCAGCAGCTTGGATCAGCGGGAAGTGGGCCAGTACTTC.

The CDR3 sequence: CAVGAGELFF. For the CDR3, the DNA is TGTGCCGTAGGAGCCGGGGAGCTGTTTTTT. This chain uses TRBV11-3 with TRBJ2-2; D unresolved. This CDR3 spans 10 amino acids. Trimming stripped 11 bases from V and 6 bases from J, with 7 bases between. The germline V gene has CDR1 SGHNT and CDR2 YENEEA.

The J gene is TRBJ1-3, the V gene TRBV2, with D unresolved. This CDR3 has 14 amino acids. V was shortened by 6 bases and J by 1 base, with 10 bases between the two germline ends. In germline, CDR1 is SNHLY, CDR2 FYNNEI. CDR3 in DNA: TGTGCCAGCAGGTATACCTTTTCTGGAAACACCATATATTTT. Its protein product is CASRYTFSGNTIYF. The variable domain in full, completed from reference TRBV2 and TRBJ1-3, reads EPEVTQTPSHQVTQMGQEVILRCVPISNHLYFYWYRQILGQKVEFLVSFYNNEISEKSEIFDDQFSVERPDGSNFTLKIRSTKLEDSAMYFCASRYTFSGNTIYFGEGSWLTVV.

This clonotype appeared many times. This sequence joins TRBV28 and TRBJ1-2; D remains unclear. The germline V gene has CDR1 MDHEN and CDR2 SYDVKM. Between the trimmed V and J ends, which lost 5 bases and 2 bases, there was a span of 18 bases. This CDR3 contains 16 residues. The CDR3, as DNA: TGTGCCAGCAGTCCCCCTGGGAGCGGTCCCAACTATGGCTACACCTTC. This codes for CASSPPGSGPNYGYTF.

This clonotype has at least ten counts. V gene TRBV5-1 combines with J gene TRBJ1-2; 9 nucleotides agree with TRBD1. CDR1 and CDR2 from the germline V gene are SGHRS and YFSETQ. The CDR3 length is 15 residues. V lost 3 bases to trimming and J lost 8 bases; unmatched junction nucleotides: 11. The CDR3 DNA reads TGCGCCAGCAGCTGGACAACCCGACAGGGGGAGGGCTACACCTTC. It translates to CASSWTTRQGEGYTF.

This chain connects TRBV20-1 to TRBJ2-2; tentatively, D is TRBD1 (6 bases). V was pared by 0 bases and J by 5 bases, with 13 bases between. The CDR3 is made up of 15 amino acids. CDR1 is DFQATT and CDR2 is SNEGSKA in the germline V gene (reference sequence). For the CDR3, the DNA is TGCAGTGCTAGAGAAACAGGGACCTATACCGGGGAGCTGTTTTTT. This gives the protein CSARETGTYTGELFF.

The chain is built from TRBV7-9 and TRBJ1-5; D perhaps matches TRBD1 (6 bases). With 1 base removed from V and 5 bases from J, the gap between germline ends came to 18 bases. The germline V gene encodes CDR1 SEHNR and CDR2 FQNEAQ (reference sequence). The CDR3 sequence is 17 residues long. CDR3 in DNA: TGTGCCAGCAGCTTAGTAGAGGGGGGATACTCCGATCAGCCCCAGCATTTT. It yields the protein CASSLVEGGYSDQPQHF.

This clonotype was seen repeatedly, ten times or more. This sequence joins TRBV6-1 and TRBJ2-7, with 13 bases lining up with TRBD2. V gave up 6 bases and J gave up 2 bases; unmatched junction bases: 4. Germline loops: CDR1 MNHNS, CDR2 SASEGT. There are 15 residues in the CDR3. CDR3 amino acids: CASRGTSGTTYEQYF. The CDR3 bases are TGTGCCAGCAGAGGGACTAGCGGGACTACCTACGAGCAGTACTTC.

This clonotype was seen more than once but under ten times. This chain uses TRBV5-1 with TRBJ2-1; 11 bases map to TRBD2. V lost 7 bases to trimming and J lost 4 bases; unmatched junction nucleotides: 4. The CDR3 has 14 residues. Germline CDR1 SGHRS, CDR2 YFSETQ. CDR3 in amino acids: CASGGLAEYNEQFF. In DNA, the CDR3 is TGCGCCAGCGGGGGACTAGCGGAGTACAATGAGCAGTTCTTC.

This clonotype was recorded at least ten times. This CDR3 reads CASSRGGRANEQFF. CDR3 coding DNA: TGTGCCAGCAGTAGAGGCGGGAGGGCCAATGAGCAGTTCTTC. The rearrangement links TRBV2 to TRBJ2-1; 9 bases agree with TRBD2. The germline V gene has CDR1 SNHLY and CDR2 FYNNEI. J was trimmed by 6 bases and V by 5 bases; bases with no gene match: 5. The CDR3 is 14 amino acids. Full variable domain (missing parts from reference TRBV2 and TRBJ2-1): EPEVTQTPSHQVTQMGQEVILRCVPISNHLYFYWYRQILGQKVEFLVSFYNNEISEKSEIFDDQFSVERPDGSNFTLKIRSTKLEDSAMYFCASSRGGRANEQFFGPGTRLTVL.

This sequence joins TRBV20-1 and TRBJ2-7; possibly TRBD1 for D (6 bases). The germline CDR1 and CDR2 sequences are DFQATT and SNEGSKA (reference sequence). Trimming shortened V by 8 bases and J by 3 bases, and 17 bases separated the two germline ends. CDR3 size: 13 residues. CDR3 sequence (DNA): TGCAGTCCAACGGGACACGGAGACTACGAGCAGTACTTC. This translates into CSPTGHGDYEQYF.

In the case of this clonotype: Being one base from a much bigger clone, this may be a read error. Here the CDR3 DNA reads TGTGCCGGCAACTCCCTGGAAGTATCCAAAGTCAATGAGCAGTTCTTC. Amino acid sequence: CAGNSLEVSKVNEQFF. This chain joins TRBV12-3 or TRBV12-4 and TRBJ2-1; D is unresolved. The CDR3 totals 16 residues. The V end was cut by 11 bases, the J end by 6 bases, with 26 bases between.

In this sample, this clonotype turned up many times. The genes are TRBV5-5 and TRBJ2-3; possibly TRBD1 for D (5 bases). Germline values: CDR1 SGHKS, CDR2 YYEKEE (reference sequence). V dropped 7 bases and J dropped 7 bases, with 7 bases sitting between them. CDR3 length: 10 residues. The CDR3 bases are TGTGCCAGCGGGGCGTATACGCAGTATTTT. As protein: CASGAYTQYF.

The V call is TRBV5-5, the J call TRBJ1-5, with no clear D. V dropped 0 bases and J dropped 0 bases, with 7 bases sitting between them. The germline V gene has CDR1 SGHKS and CDR2 YYEKEE (reference sequence). The CDR3 extends over 15 amino acids. The CDR3 sequence is CASSLDGFSNQPQHF. The CDR3 region has the DNA TGTGCCAGCAGCTTGGACGGTTTTAGCAATCAGCCCCAGCATTTT.